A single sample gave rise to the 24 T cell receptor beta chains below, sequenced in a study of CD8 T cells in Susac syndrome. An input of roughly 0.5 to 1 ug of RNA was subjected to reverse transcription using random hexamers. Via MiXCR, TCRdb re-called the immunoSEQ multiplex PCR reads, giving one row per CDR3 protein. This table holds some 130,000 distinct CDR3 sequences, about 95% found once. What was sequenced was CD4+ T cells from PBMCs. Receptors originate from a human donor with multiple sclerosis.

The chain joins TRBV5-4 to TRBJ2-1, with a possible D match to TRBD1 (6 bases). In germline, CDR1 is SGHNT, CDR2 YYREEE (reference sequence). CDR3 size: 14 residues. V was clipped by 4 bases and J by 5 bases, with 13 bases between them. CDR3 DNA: TGTGCCAGCAGCCATGCAGGGGTAAACAATGAGCAGTTCTTC. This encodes CASSHAGVNNEQFF.

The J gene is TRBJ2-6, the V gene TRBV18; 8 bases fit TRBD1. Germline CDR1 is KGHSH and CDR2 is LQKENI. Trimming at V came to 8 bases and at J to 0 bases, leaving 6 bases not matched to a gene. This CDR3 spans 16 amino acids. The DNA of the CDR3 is TGTGCCAGCGGACAGGGACTTACCTCTGGGGCCAACGTCCTGACTTTC. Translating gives CASGQGLTSGANVLTF. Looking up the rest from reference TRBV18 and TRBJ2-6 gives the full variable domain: NAGVMQNPRHLVRRRGQEARLRCSPMKGHSHVYWYRQLPEEGLKFMVYLQKENIIDESGMPKERFSAEFPKEGPSILRIQQVVRGDSAAYFCASGQGLTSGANVLTFGAGSRLTVL.

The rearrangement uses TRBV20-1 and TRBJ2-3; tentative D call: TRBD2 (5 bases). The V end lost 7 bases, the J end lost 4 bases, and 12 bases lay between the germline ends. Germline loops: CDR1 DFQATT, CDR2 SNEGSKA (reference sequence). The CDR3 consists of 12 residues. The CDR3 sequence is CSVGEGADTQYF. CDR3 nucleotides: TGCAGTGTGGGAGAAGGAGCAGATACGCAGTATTTT.

The CDR3 bases are TGCAGCGTTAGACAGGGGCCGTACACAGATACGCAGTATTTT. Translating it yields CSVRQGPYTDTQYF. The V and J genes are TRBV29-1 and TRBJ2-3, with 8 bases fitting TRBD1. Losses at the gene ends were 5 bases for V and 2 bases for J; bases not matched to a gene: 6. The CDR3 loop spans 14 amino acids. CDR1 SQVTM and CDR2 ANQGSEA come from the germline V gene.

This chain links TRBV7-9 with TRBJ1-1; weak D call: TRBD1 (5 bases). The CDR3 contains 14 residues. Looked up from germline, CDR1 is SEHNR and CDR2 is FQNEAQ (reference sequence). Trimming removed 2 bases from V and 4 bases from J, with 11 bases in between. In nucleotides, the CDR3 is TGTGCCAGCAGCTTACAGGGAGAGAGCACTGAAGCTTTCTTT. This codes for CASSLQGESTEAFF.

CDR3 in DNA: TGCGCCACCAGATTATGGGGGGACACTGAAGCTTTCTTT. This gives the protein CATRLWGDTEAFF. The chain employs TRBV5-1 and TRBJ1-1, with D perhaps TRBD1 (5 bases). V gave up 9 bases and J gave up 3 bases, with 15 bases separating them. The CDR3 runs to 13 residues. Germline V gives CDR1 SGHRS, CDR2 YFSETQ.

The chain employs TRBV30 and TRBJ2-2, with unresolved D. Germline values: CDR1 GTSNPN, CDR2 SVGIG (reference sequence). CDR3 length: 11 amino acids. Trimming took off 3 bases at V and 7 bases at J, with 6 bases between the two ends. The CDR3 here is CAWSLDGELFF. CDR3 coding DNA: TGTGCCTGGAGCTTGGACGGGGAGCTGTTTTTT. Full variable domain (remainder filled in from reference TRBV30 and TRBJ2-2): SQTIHQWPATLVQPVGSPLSLECTVEGTSNPNLYWYRQAAGRGLQLLFYSVGIGQISSEVPQNLSASRPQDRQFILSSKKLLLSDSGFYLCAWSLDGELFFGEGSRLTVL.

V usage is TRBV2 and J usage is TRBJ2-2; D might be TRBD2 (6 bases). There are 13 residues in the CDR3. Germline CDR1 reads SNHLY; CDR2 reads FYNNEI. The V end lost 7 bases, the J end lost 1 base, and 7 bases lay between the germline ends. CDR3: CASTGENTGELFF. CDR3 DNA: TGTGCCAGCACGGGGGAGAACACCGGGGAGCTGTTTTTT.

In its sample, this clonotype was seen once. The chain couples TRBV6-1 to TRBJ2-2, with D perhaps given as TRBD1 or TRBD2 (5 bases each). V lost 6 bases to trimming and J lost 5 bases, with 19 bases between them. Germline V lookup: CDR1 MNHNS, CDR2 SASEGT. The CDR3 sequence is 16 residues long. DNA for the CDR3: TGTGCCAGCAGCCCGACAGTCAATCGGAGGACCGGGGAGCTGTTTTTT. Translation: CASSPTVNRRTGELFF.

This CDR3 is CASSSPLRGVDTGELFF. In nucleotides, the CDR3 is TGTGCCAGCAGCTCCCCTTTACGGGGGGTAGACACCGGGGAGCTGTTTTTT. The rearrangement uses TRBV5-8 and TRBJ2-2; 7 nucleotides agree with TRBD2. The V and J ends lost 3 bases and 3 bases, in that order; junction bases with no gene match: 11. The CDR3 contains 17 residues. The V gene's germline CDR1 is SGHTS and CDR2 YDEGEE.

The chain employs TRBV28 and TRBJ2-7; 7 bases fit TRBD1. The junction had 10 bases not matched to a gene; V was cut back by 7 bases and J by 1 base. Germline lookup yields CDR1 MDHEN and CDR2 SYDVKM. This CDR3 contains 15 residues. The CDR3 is CASITSGTESYEQYF. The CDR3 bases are TGTGCCAGCATCACTTCGGGGACAGAGTCCTACGAGCAGTACTTC.

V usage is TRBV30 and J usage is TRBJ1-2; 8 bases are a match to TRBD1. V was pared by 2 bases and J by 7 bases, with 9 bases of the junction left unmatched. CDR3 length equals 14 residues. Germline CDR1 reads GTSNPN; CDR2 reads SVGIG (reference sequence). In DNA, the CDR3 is TGTGCCTGGAGTAAGGACAGGGCGAGAGGTGGCTACACCTTC. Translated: CAWSKDRARGGYTF. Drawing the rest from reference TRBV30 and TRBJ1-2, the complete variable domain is SQTIHQWPATLVQPVGSPLSLECTVEGTSNPNLYWYRQAAGRGLQLLFYSVGIGQISSEVPQNLSASRPQDRQFILSSKKLLLSDSGFYLCAWSKDRARGGYTFGSGTRLTVV.

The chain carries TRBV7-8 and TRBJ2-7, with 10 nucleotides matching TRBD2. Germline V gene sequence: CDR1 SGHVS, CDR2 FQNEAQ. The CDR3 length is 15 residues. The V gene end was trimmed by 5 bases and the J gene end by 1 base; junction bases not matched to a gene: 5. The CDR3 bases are TGTGCCAGCAGCGGAGGGACTAGCGTGTCCTACGAGCAGTACTTC. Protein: CASSGGTSVSYEQYF.

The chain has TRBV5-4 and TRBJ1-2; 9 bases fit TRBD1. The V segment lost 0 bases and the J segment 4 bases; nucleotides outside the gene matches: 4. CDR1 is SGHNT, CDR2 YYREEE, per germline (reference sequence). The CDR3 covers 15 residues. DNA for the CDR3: TGTGCCAGCAGCTTGGTAGGACAGGGGAGCTATGGCTACACCTTC. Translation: CASSLVGQGSYGYTF. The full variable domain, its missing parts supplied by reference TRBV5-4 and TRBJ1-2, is ETGVTQSPTHLIKTRGQQVTLRCSSQSGHNTVSWYQQALGQGPQFIFQYYREEENGRGNFPPRFSGLQFPNYSSELNVNALELDDSALYLCASSLVGQGSYGYTFGSGTRLTVV.

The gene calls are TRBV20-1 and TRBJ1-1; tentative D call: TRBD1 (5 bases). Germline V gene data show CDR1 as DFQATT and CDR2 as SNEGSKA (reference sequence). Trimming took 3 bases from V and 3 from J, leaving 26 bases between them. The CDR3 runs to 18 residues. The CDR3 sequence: CSARANLGSQGVHTEAFF. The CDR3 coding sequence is TGCAGTGCTAGGGCAAATCTTGGCTCGCAGGGTGTCCACACTGAAGCTTTCTTT.

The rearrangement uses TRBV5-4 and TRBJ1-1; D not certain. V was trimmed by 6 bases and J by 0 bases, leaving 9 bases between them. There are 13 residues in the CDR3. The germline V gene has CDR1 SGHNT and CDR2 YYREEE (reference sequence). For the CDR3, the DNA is TGTGCCAGCAAGGATGTGATGAACACTGAAGCTTTCTTT. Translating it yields CASKDVMNTEAFF.

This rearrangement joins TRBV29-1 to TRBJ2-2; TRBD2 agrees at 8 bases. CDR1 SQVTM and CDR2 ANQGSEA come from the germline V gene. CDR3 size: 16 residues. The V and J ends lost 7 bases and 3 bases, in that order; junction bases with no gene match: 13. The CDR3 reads CSAEAGGILDTGELFF. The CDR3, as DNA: TGCAGCGCTGAGGCGGGAGGCATATTGGACACCGGGGAGCTGTTTTTT.

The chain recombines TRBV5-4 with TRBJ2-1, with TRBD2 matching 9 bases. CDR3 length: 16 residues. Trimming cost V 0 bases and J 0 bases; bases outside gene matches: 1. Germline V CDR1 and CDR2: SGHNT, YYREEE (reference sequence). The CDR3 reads CASSLGLADSYNEQFF. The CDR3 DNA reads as TGTGCCAGCAGCTTGGGACTAGCGGACTCCTACAATGAGCAGTTCTTC. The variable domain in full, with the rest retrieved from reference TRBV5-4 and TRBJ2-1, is ETGVTQSPTHLIKTRGQQVTLRCSSQSGHNTVSWYQQALGQGPQFIFQYYREEENGRGNFPPRFSGLQFPNYSSELNVNALELDDSALYLCASSLGLADSYNEQFFGPGTRLTVL.

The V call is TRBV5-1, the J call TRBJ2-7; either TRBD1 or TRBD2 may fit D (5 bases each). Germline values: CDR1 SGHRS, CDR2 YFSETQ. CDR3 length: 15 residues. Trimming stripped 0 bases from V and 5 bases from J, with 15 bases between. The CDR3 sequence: CASSLAGQGQNEQYF. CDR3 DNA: TGCGCCAGCAGCTTGGCGGGGCAGGGTCAGAACGAGCAGTACTTC.

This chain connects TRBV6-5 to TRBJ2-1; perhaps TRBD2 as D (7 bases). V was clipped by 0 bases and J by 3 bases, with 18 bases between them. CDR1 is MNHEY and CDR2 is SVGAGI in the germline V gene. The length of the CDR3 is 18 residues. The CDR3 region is CASSYSSGGLPFYNEQFF. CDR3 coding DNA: TGTGCCAGCAGTTACTCTTCGGGGGGCCTTCCCTTCTACAATGAGCAGTTCTTC.

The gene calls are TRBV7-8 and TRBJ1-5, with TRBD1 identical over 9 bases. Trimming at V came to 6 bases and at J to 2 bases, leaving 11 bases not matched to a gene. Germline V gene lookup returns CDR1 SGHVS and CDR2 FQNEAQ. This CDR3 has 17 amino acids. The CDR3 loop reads CASSPGQGTVGNQPQHF. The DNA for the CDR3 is TGTGCCAGCAGTCCGGGACAGGGTACCGTGGGCAATCAGCCCCAGCATTTT.

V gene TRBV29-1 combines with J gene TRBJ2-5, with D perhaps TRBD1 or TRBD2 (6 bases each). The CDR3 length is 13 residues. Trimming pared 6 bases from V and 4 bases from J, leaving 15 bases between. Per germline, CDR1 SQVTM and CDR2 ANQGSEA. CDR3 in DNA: TGCAGCGTCCAACACCCGGGGGCAGAGACCCAGTACTTC. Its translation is CSVQHPGAETQYF.

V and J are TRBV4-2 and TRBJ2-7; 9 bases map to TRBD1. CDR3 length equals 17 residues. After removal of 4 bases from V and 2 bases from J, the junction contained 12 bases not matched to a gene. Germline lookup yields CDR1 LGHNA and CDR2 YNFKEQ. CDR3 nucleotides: TGTGCCAGCAGCCGTTCGGGAGGACAGGGGACAACCTACGAGCAGTACTTC. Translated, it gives CASSRSGGQGTTYEQYF.

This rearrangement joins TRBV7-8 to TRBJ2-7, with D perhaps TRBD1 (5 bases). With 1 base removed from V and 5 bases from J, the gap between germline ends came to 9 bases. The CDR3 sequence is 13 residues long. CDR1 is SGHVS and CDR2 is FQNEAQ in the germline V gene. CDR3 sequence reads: CASSLETGNEQYF. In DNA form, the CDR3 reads TGTGCCAGCAGCTTAGAAACAGGTAACGAGCAGTACTTC.